This TCR beta chain was identified during a study of OX40 agonist ivuxolimab in advanced cancers. Overall study context: Cohort: around 83% men, mean age 60, aged roughly 23 to 79. Notes on the study in general: CD8+ T cells averaged more expanded clones than CD4+. The study did not work out the antigen specificity of the expanded peripheral T cells.

Clones were sequenced by immunoSEQ multiplex PCR, and TCRdb holds only the in-frame ones, with some missing. The sample includes tens of thousands of clones, approximately 84% of them seen just once. Germline V gene lookup returns CDR1 LNHNV and CDR2 YYDKDF (reference sequence). V was trimmed by 6 bases and J by 11 bases, leaving 11 bases between them. CDR3 length equals 11 residues. By sample fraction, this clone is medium-sized. The antigen remains undetermined. The source is an adult with an advanced solid tumor such as melanoma, head and neck, liver or kidney cancer. This chain connects TRBV15 to TRBJ1-5, with D perhaps matching TRBD1 (5 bases). This material consisted of CD4+ or CD8+ T cells sorted from blood, taken in a trial of the OX40 agonist ivuxolimab. CDR3 coding DNA: TGTGCCACCAGTCAAGGGGAGTCCCAGCATTTT. This encodes CATSQGESQHF.